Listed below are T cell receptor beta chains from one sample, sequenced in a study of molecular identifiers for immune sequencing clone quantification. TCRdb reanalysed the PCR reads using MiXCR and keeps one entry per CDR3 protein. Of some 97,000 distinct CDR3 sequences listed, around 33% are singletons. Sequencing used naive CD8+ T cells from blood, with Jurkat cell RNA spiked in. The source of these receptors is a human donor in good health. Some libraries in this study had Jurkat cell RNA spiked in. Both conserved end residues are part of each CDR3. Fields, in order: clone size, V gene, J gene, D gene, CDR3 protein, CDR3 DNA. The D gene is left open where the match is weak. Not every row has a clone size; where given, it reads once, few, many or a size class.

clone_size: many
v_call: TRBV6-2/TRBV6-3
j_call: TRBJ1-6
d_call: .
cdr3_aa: CASTDSSASPLHF
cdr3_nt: TGTGCCAGTACCGACAGTTCAGCCTCACCCCTCCACTTT

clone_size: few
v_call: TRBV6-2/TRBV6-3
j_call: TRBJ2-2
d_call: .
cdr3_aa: CASSYTGSGELFF
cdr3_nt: TGTGCCAGCAGTTACACAGGGTCCGGGGAGCTGTTTTTT

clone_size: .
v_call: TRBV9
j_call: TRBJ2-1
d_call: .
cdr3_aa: CASSEDGGGNEQFF
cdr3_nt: TGTGCCAGCAGCGAGGACGGAGGGGGCAATGAGCAGTTCTTC

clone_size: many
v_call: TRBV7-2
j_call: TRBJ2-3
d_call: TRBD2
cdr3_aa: CASSFGRETPLGTDTQYF
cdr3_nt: TGTGCCAGCAGCTTTGGGCGGGAGACCCCCTTGGGAACAGATACGCAGTATTTT

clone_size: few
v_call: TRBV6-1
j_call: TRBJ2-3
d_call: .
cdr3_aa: CASRVRHTDTQYF
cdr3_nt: TGTGCCAGCAGGGTTCGACACACAGATACGCAGTATTTT

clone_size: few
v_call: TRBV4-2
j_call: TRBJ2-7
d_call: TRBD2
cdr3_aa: CASSQEASGSYEQYF
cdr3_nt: TGTGCCAGCAGCCAAGAGGCTAGCGGCTCCTACGAGCAGTACTTC

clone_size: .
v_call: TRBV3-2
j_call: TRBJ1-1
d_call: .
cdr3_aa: CASSQDLFFPGGFEAFF
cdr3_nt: TGTGCCAGCAGCCAAGATCTCTTCTTCCCAGGCGGATTTGAAGCTTTCTTT

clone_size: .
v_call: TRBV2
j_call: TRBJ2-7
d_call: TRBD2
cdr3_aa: CASTGLAGLFDEQYF
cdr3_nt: TGTGCCAGCACCGGACTAGCGGGACTTTTCGACGAGCAGTACTTC

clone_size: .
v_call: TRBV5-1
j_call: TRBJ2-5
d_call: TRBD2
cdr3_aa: CASSSGLAGAETQYF
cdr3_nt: TGCGCCAGCAGCTCCGGACTAGCGGGAGCAGAGACCCAGTACTTC

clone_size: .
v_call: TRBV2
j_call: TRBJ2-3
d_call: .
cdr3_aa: CASSDHSTDTQYF
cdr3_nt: TGTGCCAGCAGTGATCACAGCACAGATACGCAGTATTTT

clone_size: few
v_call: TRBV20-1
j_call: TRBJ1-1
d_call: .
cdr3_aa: CSARDGQQFMNTEAFF
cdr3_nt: TGCAGTGCTAGAGATGGACAGCAATTCATGAACACTGAAGCTTTCTTT

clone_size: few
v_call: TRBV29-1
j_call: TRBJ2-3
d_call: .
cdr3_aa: CSETHESDTQYF
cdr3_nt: TGCAGCGAAACCCACGAGTCGGATACGCAGTATTTT

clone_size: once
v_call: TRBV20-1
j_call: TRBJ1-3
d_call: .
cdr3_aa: CSADGQSVATIYF
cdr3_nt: TGCAGTGCCGACGGACAGTCGGTAGCCACCATATATTTT

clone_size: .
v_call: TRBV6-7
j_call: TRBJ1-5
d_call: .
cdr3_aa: CASAGGGNPPQHF
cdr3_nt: TGTGCCAGCGCGGGGGGGGGAAATCCGCCCCAGCATTTT

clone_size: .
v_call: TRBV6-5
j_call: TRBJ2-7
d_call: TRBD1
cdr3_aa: CASRYDRGGYEQYF
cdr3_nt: TGTGCCAGCAGATACGACAGGGGTGGCTACGAGCAGTACTTC

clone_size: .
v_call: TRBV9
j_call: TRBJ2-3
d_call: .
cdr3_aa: CASSSWGSAVGDTQYF
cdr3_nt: TGTGCCAGCAGCTCCTGGGGTAGCGCGGTTGGAGATACGCAGTATTTT

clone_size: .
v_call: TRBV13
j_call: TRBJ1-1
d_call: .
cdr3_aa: CASSLRTEAFF
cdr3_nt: TGTGCCAGCAGCTTACGAACTGAAGCTTTCTTT

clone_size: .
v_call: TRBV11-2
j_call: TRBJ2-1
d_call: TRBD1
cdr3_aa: CASSPQGDQAQFF
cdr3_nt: TGTGCCAGCAGCCCCCAGGGGGACCAGGCGCAGTTCTTC

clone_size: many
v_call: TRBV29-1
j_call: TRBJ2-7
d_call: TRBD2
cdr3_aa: CSVQGGGRGYEQYF
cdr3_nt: TGCAGCGTTCAAGGCGGCGGGAGGGGGTACGAGCAGTACTTC

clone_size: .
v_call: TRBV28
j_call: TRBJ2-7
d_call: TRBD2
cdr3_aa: CASSSLAEAPYEQYF
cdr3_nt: TGTGCCAGCAGTTCACTAGCGGAAGCCCCCTACGAGCAGTACTTC

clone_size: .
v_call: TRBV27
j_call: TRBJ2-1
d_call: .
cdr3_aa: CASSYFQDNEQFF
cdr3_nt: TGTGCCAGCAGTTATTTCCAGGACAATGAGCAGTTCTTC

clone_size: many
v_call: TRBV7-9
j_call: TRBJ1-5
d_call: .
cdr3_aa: CASSLGINQPQHF
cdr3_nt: TGTGCCAGCAGTTTAGGGATAAATCAGCCCCAGCATTTT

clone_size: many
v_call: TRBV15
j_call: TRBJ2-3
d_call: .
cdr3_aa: CATNDRRKDTQYF
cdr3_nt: TGTGCCACCAATGACAGAAGGAAAGATACGCAGTATTTT

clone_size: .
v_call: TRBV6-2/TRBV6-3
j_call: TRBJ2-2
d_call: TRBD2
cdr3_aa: CASGLWLAGDPSNTRELFF
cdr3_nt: TGTGCCAGCGGGCTGTGGCTAGCGGGAGACCCTTCGAACACCAGGGAGCTGTTTTTT

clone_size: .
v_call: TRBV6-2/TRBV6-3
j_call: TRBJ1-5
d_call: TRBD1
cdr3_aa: CASAGQGRKQPQHF
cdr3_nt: TGTGCCAGCGCCGGACAGGGGAGGAAGCAGCCCCAGCATTTT

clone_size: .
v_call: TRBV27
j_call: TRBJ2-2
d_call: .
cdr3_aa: CASEMMSGAGELFF
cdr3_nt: TGTGCCAGCGAAATGATGTCAGGGGCCGGGGAGCTGTTTTTT

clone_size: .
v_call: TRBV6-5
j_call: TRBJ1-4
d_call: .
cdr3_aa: CASSSLSEMNEKLFF
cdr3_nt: TGTGCCAGCAGTTCCCTGTCCGAAATGAATGAAAAACTGTTTTTT